What follows are 21 T cell receptor beta chains derived from one specimen sequenced in a study of cytomegalovirus exposure and HLA in healthy donors. This PCR relied on a set of 60 Vbeta primers and 13 Jbeta primers. The table came from immunoSEQ multiplex PCR; TCRdb's copy has only in-frame clones and leaves some out. The repertoire table contains roughly 100,000 clones. Input material: PBMCs. These receptors came from a man in his forties in good health and CMV-seronegative.

The chain joins TRBV9 to TRBJ2-5; tentative D call: TRBD1 (6 bases). The V end was cut by 4 bases, the J end by 3 bases, with 16 bases between. Germline CDR1 is SGDLS and CDR2 is YYNGEE. This CDR3 has 15 residues. The CDR3 spells CASSPGAGREETQYF. The CDR3 DNA follows: TGTGCCAGCAGCCCAGGGGCAGGGCGCGAAGAGACCCAGTACTTC.

The chain is built from TRBV2 and TRBJ1-2; D is uncertain. From germline, CDR1 is SNHLY and CDR2 FYNNEI. The CDR3 consists of 13 residues. The ends were cut back, 4 bases at V and 1 base at J, with 7 bases in the middle. The CDR3 DNA follows: TGTGCCAGCAGTGGGCTGATTAACTATGGCTACACCTTC. It specifies CASSGLINYGYTF. Based on the CDR3 plus reference TRBV2 and TRBJ1-2, the full variable domain is EPEVTQTPSHQVTQMGQEVILRCVPISNHLYFYWYRQILGQKVEFLVSFYNNEISEKSEIFDDQFSVERPDGSNFTLKIRSTKLEDSAMYFCASSGLINYGYTFGSGTRLTVV.

The V call is TRBV5-4, the J call TRBJ2-7; 7 bases are shared with TRBD2. V lost 0 bases and J lost 5; bases outside the gene matches: 8. The CDR3 consists of 15 residues. In germline, CDR1 is SGHNT, CDR2 YYREEE (reference sequence). CDR3 loop: CASSLGWREPDEQYF. The DNA of the CDR3 is TGTGCCAGCAGCTTGGGTTGGCGGGAGCCCGACGAGCAGTACTTC. Full variable domain (rest looked up from reference TRBV5-4 and TRBJ2-7): ETGVTQSPTHLIKTRGQQVTLRCSSQSGHNTVSWYQQALGQGPQFIFQYYREEENGRGNFPPRFSGLQFPNYSSELNVNALELDDSALYLCASSLGWREPDEQYFGPGTRLTVT.

The chain links TRBV18 to TRBJ2-7; TRBD2 matches at 10 bases. CDR1 and CDR2 (germline): KGHSH, LQKENI. The CDR3 has 15 amino acids. J gave up 2 bases and V 2 bases, and 3 bases lay outside the gene matches. This CDR3 is CASSPTSGAPYEQYF. CDR3 DNA sequence: TGTGCCAGCTCACCAACTAGCGGGGCCCCCTACGAGCAGTACTTC.

The V gene is TRBV2, the J gene TRBJ2-3; TRBD1 is a possible D gene (5 bases). The V gene's germline CDR1 is SNHLY and CDR2 FYNNEI. V lost 4 bases to trimming and J lost 5 bases, with 7 bases between them. This CDR3 region has 12 residues. The CDR3 sequence is CASSARGDTQYF. Here the CDR3 DNA reads TGTGCCAGCAGTGCTAGGGGAGATACGCAGTATTTT.

This clone registers medium-sized by frequency. This chain joins TRBV6-4 and TRBJ2-1, with 7 bases fitting TRBD2. Germline values: CDR1 MRHNA, CDR2 SNTAGT. With V trimmed by 0 bases and J by 7 bases, 6 bases remained unmatched. This CDR3 comprises 15 residues. The CDR3 sequence: CASSDSAGEVNEQFF. The CDR3 bases are TGTGCCAGCAGTGACTCGGCGGGAGAAGTTAATGAGCAGTTCTTC.

The J gene is TRBJ2-5, the V gene TRBV18, with D tentatively TRBD1 (6 bases). Trimming left V 0 bases short and J 5 bases short, with 13 bases between. The CDR3 runs to 15 residues. CDR1 is KGHSH, CDR2 LQKENI, per germline. CDR3: CASSPPQGRTETQYF. CDR3 in DNA: TGTGCCAGCTCACCACCACAGGGCCGTACGGAGACCCAGTACTTC. Full variable domain (rest looked up from reference TRBV18 and TRBJ2-5): NAGVMQNPRHLVRRRGQEARLRCSPMKGHSHVYWYRQLPEEGLKFMVYLQKENIIDESGMPKERFSAEFPKEGPSILRIQQVVRGDSAAYFCASSPPQGRTETQYFGPGTRLLVL.

The rearrangement joins TRBV5-6 to TRBJ1-2; D ambiguous. Deletions cut 0 bases from V and 3 bases from J, with 6 bases between. The CDR3 totals 13 residues. Looked up from germline, CDR1 is SGHDT and CDR2 is YYEEEE. The CDR3 here is CASSLGPDYGYTF. CDR3 coding DNA: TGTGCCAGCAGCTTGGGGCCTGACTATGGCTACACCTTC. Full variable domain (outside the CDR3, taken from reference TRBV5-6 and TRBJ1-2): DAGVTQSPTHLIKTRGQQVTLRCSPKSGHDTVSWYQQALGQGPQFIFQYYEEEERQRGNFPDRFSGHQFPNYSSELNVNALLLGDSALYLCASSLGPDYGYTFGSGTRLTVV.

This sequence joins TRBV19 and TRBJ2-3; D might be TRBD2 (6 bases). V was cut by 4 bases and J by 3 bases, with 11 bases left in between. The germline V gene encodes CDR1 LNHDA and CDR2 SQIVND (reference sequence). The CDR3 contains 14 residues. The CDR3 bases are TGTGCCAGTAGTAGTAGGGGAGGAACAGATACGCAGTATTTT. This gives the protein CASSSRGGTDTQYF.

The V call is TRBV30, the J call TRBJ2-5; 12 bases align to TRBD1. V lost 4 bases, J lost 10 bases, and 16 bases stayed unmatched. CDR1 is GTSNPN, CDR2 SVGIG, per germline (reference sequence). The CDR3 has 16 amino acids. The CDR3 DNA reads as TGTGCCTGGATCCATGGGGACAGGGGGCTCGGAGTGAGCCAGTACTTC. Translated: CAWIHGDRGLGVSQYF.

The chain employs TRBV5-1 and TRBJ2-3; D is perhaps TRBD1 (6 bases). There are 16 residues in the CDR3. Germline loops: CDR1 SGHRS, CDR2 YFSETQ. V was pared by 0 bases and J by 1 base, with 12 bases between. The CDR3 sequence: CASSLGSSGGTDTQYF. The DNA for the CDR3 is TGCGCCAGCAGCTTGGGGAGTTCAGGGGGCACAGATACGCAGTATTTT.

V is TRBV7-2 and J is TRBJ2-5; weak D call: TRBD1 (6 bases). V lost 4 bases to trimming and J lost 5 bases, with 14 bases between them. CDR1 SGHTA and CDR2 FQGNSA come from the germline V gene. The CDR3 has 14 amino acids. In DNA, the CDR3 is TGTGCCAGCAGCTCATACAGGGCGTCGGAGACCCAGTACTTC. It translates to CASSSYRASETQYF.

V gene TRBV9 combines with J gene TRBJ2-7; TRBD1 matches at 8 bases. With V trimmed by 0 bases and J by 3 bases, 5 bases remained unmatched. CDR1 and CDR2 (germline): SGDLS, YYNGEE. The CDR3 extends over 15 amino acids. For the CDR3, the DNA is TGTGCCAGCAGCGTAGGTACAGGGGGACTCTACGAGCAGTACTTC. The encoded protein is CASSVGTGGLYEQYF.

The rearrangement uses TRBV9 and TRBJ1-6, with 12 bases identical to TRBD1. This CDR3 is built from 17 residues. V was clipped by 4 bases and J by 6 bases; unmatched bases: 8. Germline values: CDR1 SGDLS, CDR2 YYNGEE. The CDR3 sequence is CASSRDRGLLINSPLHF. As DNA, the CDR3 is TGTGCCAGCAGCCGGGACAGGGGGCTTCTCATTAATTCACCCCTCCACTTT.

The chain links TRBV6-1 to TRBJ1-2; 9 nucleotides agree with TRBD1. Per the germline V gene, CDR1 is MNHNS and CDR2 is SASEGT. V shed 2 bases, J shed 3 bases, and the junction held 4 bases outside the gene matches. The CDR3 is 15 residues long. The CDR3 here is CASSENWTGDYGYTF. The CDR3 DNA reads TGTGCCAGCAGTGAAAATTGGACAGGGGACTATGGCTACACCTTC.

V is TRBV10-2 and J is TRBJ1-6; TRBD1 is a possible D gene (5 bases). The CDR3 has 15 amino acids. V gave up 0 bases and J gave up 6 bases, with 9 bases separating them. Germline V gene sequence: CDR1 WSHSY, CDR2 SAAADI. The CDR3 region is CASSESGGVNSPLHF. CDR3 nucleotide sequence: TGCGCCAGCAGTGAGTCCGGAGGGGTTAATTCACCCCTCCACTTT.

J is TRBJ2-3 and V is TRBV14; TRBD2 matches 12 bases. Germline values: CDR1 SGHDN, CDR2 FVKESK. CDR3 length: 16 residues. Losses at the gene ends were 2 bases for V and 2 bases for J; bases not matched to a gene: 2. The CDR3: CASSQRLAGVTDTQYF. The DNA for the CDR3 is TGTGCCAGCAGCCAAAGACTAGCGGGAGTCACAGATACGCAGTATTTT.

The chain recombines TRBV5-8 with TRBJ2-5; possible D gene TRBD2, 6 bases. V gave up 3 bases and J gave up 4 bases, with 16 bases separating them. The CDR3 runs 15 residues. CDR1 SGHTS and CDR2 YDEGEE come from the germline V gene. CDR3 region: CASSSGLKVGETQYF. CDR3 nucleotides: TGTGCCAGCAGCTCGGGACTTAAGGTTGGAGAGACCCAGTACTTC. The full variable domain, in which reference TRBV5-8 and TRBJ2-5 provide the parts outside the CDR3, is EAGVTQSPTHLIKTRGQQATLRCSPISGHTSVYWYQQALGLGLQFLLWYDEGEERNRGNFPPRFSGRQFPNYSSELNVNALELEDSALYLCASSSGLKVGETQYFGPGTRLLVL.

The chain employs TRBV2 and TRBJ1-4; the D is unclear. This CDR3 contains 15 residues. Trimming pared 5 bases from V and 4 bases from J, leaving 14 bases between. Germline loops: CDR1 SNHLY, CDR2 FYNNEI. The chain's CDR3 is CASSPLSGFNEKLFF. The CDR3 coding sequence is TGTGCCAGCAGTCCCCTTTCAGGATTTAATGAAAAACTGTTTTTT. Full variable domain (rest looked up from reference TRBV2 and TRBJ1-4): EPEVTQTPSHQVTQMGQEVILRCVPISNHLYFYWYRQILGQKVEFLVSFYNNEISEKSEIFDDQFSVERPDGSNFTLKIRSTKLEDSAMYFCASSPLSGFNEKLFFGSGTQLSVL.

Its frequency marks this clone as large (0.1 to 1%). The chain employs TRBV7-6 and TRBJ1-1; no reliable D call. Deletions cut 1 base from V and 6 bases from J, with 9 bases between. Germline CDR1 is SGHVS and CDR2 is FNYEAQ. CDR3 length: 13 residues. CDR3 loop: CASSLGSTSEAFF. CDR3 in DNA: TGTGCCAGCAGCTTAGGTTCTACTTCTGAAGCTTTCTTT.

This chain uses TRBV4-3 with TRBJ2-7; 11 bases map to TRBD2. Germline V gene lookup returns CDR1 LGHNA and CDR2 YSLEER. Trimming took 2 bases from V and 6 from J; bases not matched to a gene: 6. The CDR3 runs to 15 residues. The CDR3 is CASSQIAGGPVEQYF. Here the CDR3 DNA reads TGCGCCAGCAGCCAAATAGCGGGAGGGCCGGTCGAGCAGTACTTC.